This T cell receptor beta chain stems from a study of OX40 agonist ivuxolimab in advanced cancers. A note on the overall study: Ivuxolimab, which targeted the costimulatory receptor OX40 (CD134), was an agonistic, fully human IgG2 monoclonal antibody. Intravenous ivuxolimab was administered to patients every 2 weeks at six dose levels: 0.01, 0.1, 0.3, 1.5, 3 and 10 mg/kg. Of the approximately 53 patients in dose escalation, around 20 had hepatocellular carcinoma, about 15 had melanoma, 9 had renal cell carcinoma and 9 had head and neck cancer. A male proportion of 75% to 85% and a mean age of 60 years, ranging from about 20 to 79, were recorded for the dose-escalation cohort. Patients were allowed to have had prior anti-PD-1, anti-PD-L1 or anti-CTLA-4 therapy, and approximately 37% of the dose-escalation patients had been treated with checkpoint inhibitors. Partial responses occurred in three dose-escalation patients: two with cutaneous melanoma and one with hepatocellular carcinoma. The purpose of peripheral TCRbeta sequencing was to test whether ivuxolimab changed TCR sequence diversity and led to clonal T-cell expansion. The paper describes the monotherapy dose-escalation part (N = 52 patients) of the phase I trial of ivuxolimab. The full study reports these points: Clonal expansion of both CD4+ and CD8+ blood T cells was observed from baseline to week 6 at doses 0.1 to 3.0 mg/kg. After ivuxolimab, CD8+ T cells had more expanded clones than CD4+ T cells on average. Low levels of normalized T-cell clonal expansion were also seen in some patients who did not respond. The antigen specificity of the peripheral T cells that underwent clonal expansion was not determined. In the 0.1-3.0 mg/kg groups, partial responders were among the patients with the lowest normalized peripheral clonal expansion, particularly in CD8+ T cells.

In regard to this clone: The target of this receptor is not known. The sample holds no much larger clone one base away, and base qualities are not on file.

The CDR3 runs 15 residues from the cysteine to the phenylalanine. The kept DNA is CDR3 alone, 45 bases in frame from the first base. V and J are truncated by 0 bases and 2 bases respectively, leaving an intervening sequence of 12 bases. CDR1 and CDR2 were assigned from the germline V gene (reference sequence) as GTSNPN and SVGIG. Genomic DNA was extracted from sorted cells for sequencing of the TCRbeta CDR3 region. The immunoSEQ Assay was used for sequencing of TCRbeta CDR3 regions. TCRdb obtained this table from immuneACCESS and retained in-frame rearrangements with V and J assigned. These tables miss some clones; where compared with another copy, unresolved V genes account for less than half of the shortfall, and the remainder is unexplained. A total of nearly 80,000 clones appear in this sample, almost 85% of them only once. The ten most abundant clones make up more than 20% of the sample. Patients with autoimmune disease history or receiving systemic immunosuppression were excluded from the trial. Peripheral blood for TCR sequencing was collected from all dose cohorts at baseline, on cycle 4 day 1, and on cycle 7 day 1. Samples were obtained from an open-label, multicenter, first-in-human phase I dose-escalation trial of ivuxolimab. Adults with locally advanced or metastatic melanoma, renal cell carcinoma, hepatocellular carcinoma or head and neck squamous cell carcinoma were enrolled in the trial. Before TCR sequencing, CD4+ and CD8+ T cells were separately sorted from peripheral blood.

The TCR was taken from an adult with an advanced solid tumor such as melanoma, head and neck, liver or kidney cancer. In this chain, TRBV30 is recombined with TRBJ2-3; TRBD2 is perhaps the D gene, given 5 matching bases. The sample in question was CD4+ or CD8+ T cells sorted from blood, obtained in a trial of the OX40 agonist ivuxolimab. The encoded CDR3 is CAWSVALANTDTQYF. The nucleotide sequence reads TGTGCCTGGAGTGTAGCTCTAGCCAACACAGATACGCAGTATTTT.